Sequencing of this T cell receptor (beta chain) was carried out in a study of T cells in Graves' hyperthyroidism and ophthalmopathy. The TCR beta CDR3 regions underwent amplification using RNA transcripts as the source. A set of HTBI primers served as the primers for a first-round RT-PCR of the TCR CDR3. TCRdb reprocessed the multiplex PCR reads via MiXCR and lists one record per CDR3 protein. This sample has about 640,000 distinct CDR3 sequences; less than 25% occur once, and the top ten carry 34%. The study included ophthalmopathy patients with Clinical Activity Score at least 3, NOSPECS grade at least 4 and duration under 3 months. Orbital computed tomography, thyroid ultrasound, serum thyroxine and TRAb, and clinical symptoms together informed the diagnoses. Fresh peripheral blood, 7.5 to 10 ml of it, supplied the PBMCs. The CDR3 covers 13 residues. Germline assignment: CDR1 SGHRS and CDR2 YFSETQ.

This clonotype was seen ten or more times. Germline is not matched at one junction end, which may reflect a read error. The sequenced sample consisted of blood. The J gene is TRBJ2-5, the V gene TRBV5-1; 8 nucleotides agree with TRBD1. The TCR was taken from a young man with Graves' ophthalmopathy. In nucleotides, the CDR3 is TGTGCCAGCAGCTCGACAGGGGTGGAGACCCAGTACTTC. It specifies CASSSTGVETQYF.